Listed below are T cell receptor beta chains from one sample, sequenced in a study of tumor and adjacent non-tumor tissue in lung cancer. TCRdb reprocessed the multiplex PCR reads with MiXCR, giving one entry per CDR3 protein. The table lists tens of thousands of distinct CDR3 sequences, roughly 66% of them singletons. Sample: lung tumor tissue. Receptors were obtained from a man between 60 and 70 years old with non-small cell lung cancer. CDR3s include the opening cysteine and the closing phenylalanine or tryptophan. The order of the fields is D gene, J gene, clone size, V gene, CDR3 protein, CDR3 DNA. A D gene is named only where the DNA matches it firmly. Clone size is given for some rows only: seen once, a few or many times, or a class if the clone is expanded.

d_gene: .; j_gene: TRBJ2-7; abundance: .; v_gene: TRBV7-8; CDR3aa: CASNPDPDLANYGQYF; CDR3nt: TGTGCCAGCAACCCAGACCCCGACCTCGCTAACTACGGGCAGTACTTC
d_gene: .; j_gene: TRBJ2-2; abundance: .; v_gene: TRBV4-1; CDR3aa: CAGSQRQGAAAGELFF; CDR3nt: TGCGCCGGCAGCCAAAGGCAAGGAGCCGCCGCCGGGGAGCTGTTTTTT
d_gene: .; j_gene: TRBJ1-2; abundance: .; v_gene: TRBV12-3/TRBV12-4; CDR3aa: CASRKAGSNYGYTF; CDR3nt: TGTGCCAGCAGGAAGGCAGGGTCAAACTACGGCTACACCTTC
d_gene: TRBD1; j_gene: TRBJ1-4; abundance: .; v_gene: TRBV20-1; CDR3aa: CSARRTGDGEKLSF; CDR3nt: TGCAGTGCGAGGCGGACAGGGGATGGCGAAAAACTGTCTTTT
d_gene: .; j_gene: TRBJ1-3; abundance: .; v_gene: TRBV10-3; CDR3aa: CAITSGSSGNTIYF; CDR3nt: TGTGCCATCACGTCAGGTAGTTCTGGAAACACCATATATTTT
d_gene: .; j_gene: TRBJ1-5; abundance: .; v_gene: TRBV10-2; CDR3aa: CVSSGNYNQPHHF; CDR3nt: TGCGTCAGCAGTGGGAACTACAATCAGCCCCATCATTTT
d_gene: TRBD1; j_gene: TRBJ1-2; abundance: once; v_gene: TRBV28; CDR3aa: CASDTGAAPSHDYTF; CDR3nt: TGTGCCAGCGATACAGGGGCGGCCCCATCCCATGACTACACCTTC
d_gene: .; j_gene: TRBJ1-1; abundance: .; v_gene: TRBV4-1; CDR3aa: CSSSRSAPGSNTEAFF; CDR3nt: TGCTCCAGTAGCCGATCGGCCCCGGGTTCGAACACTGAAGCTTTCTTC
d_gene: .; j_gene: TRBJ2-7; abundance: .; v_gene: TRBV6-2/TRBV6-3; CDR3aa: CSSRGAPNSYEQYF; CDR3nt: TGTTCCAGCAGGGGGGCGCCTAACTCCTACGAGCAGTACTTC
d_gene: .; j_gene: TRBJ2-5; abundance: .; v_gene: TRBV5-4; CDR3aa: CVSSLPALGGDQEAQYF; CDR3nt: TGTGTCAGCAGCTTACCGGCCCTCGGAGGCGACCAAGAGGCCCAGTACTTC
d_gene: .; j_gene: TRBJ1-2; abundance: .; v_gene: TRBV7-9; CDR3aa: CASSLDADYGGYTF; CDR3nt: TGTGCCAGCAGCTTAGACGCTGACTACGGAGGCTACACCTTC
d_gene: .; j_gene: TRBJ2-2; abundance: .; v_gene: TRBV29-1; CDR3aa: CSANTLNTGELLF; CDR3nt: TGCAGCGCTAATACTCTGAACACCGGGGAGCTACTTTTT
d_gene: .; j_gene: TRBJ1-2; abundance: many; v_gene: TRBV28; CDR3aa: CASKTGSPDGYTF; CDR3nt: TGTGCCAGCAAAACAGGGAGTCCTGATGGCTACACCTTC
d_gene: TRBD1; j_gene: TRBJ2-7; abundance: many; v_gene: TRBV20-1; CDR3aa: CSARLTGIEQYF; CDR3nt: TGCAGTGCTAGACTGACAGGGATTGAGCAGTACTTC
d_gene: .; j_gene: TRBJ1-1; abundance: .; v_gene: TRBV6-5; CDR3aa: CVSSYSVRTLNTEAFF; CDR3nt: TGTGTCAGCAGTTACTCGGTTAGGACCTTGAACACTGAAGCTTTCTTT
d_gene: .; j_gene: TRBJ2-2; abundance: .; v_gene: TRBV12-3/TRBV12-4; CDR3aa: CASSFHGFEVLFF; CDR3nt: TGTGCCAGCAGTTTCCATGGCTTCGAAGTGCTGTTTTTT
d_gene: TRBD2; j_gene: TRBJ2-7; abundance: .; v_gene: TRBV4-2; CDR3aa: CASGQPVSGEQYF; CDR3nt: TGTGCCAGCGGCCAGCCAGTTAGCGGGGAGCAGTACTTC
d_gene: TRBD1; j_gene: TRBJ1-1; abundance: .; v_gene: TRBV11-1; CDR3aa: CASSFIDRGEAFF; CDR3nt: TGTGCCAGCAGCTTTATAGACAGGGGTGAAGCTTTCTTT
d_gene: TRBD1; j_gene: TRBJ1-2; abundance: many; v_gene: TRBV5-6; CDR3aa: CASSLGTDYGYTF; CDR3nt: TGTGCCAGCAGCTTAGGGACAGACTATGGCTACACCTTC
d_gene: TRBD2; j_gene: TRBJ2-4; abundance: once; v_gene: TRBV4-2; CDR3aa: CFSGQAQASGSLAKNIQYF; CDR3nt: TGTTTCAGCGGCCAAGCGCAGGCTAGCGGATCGTTAGCCAAAAACATTCAGTACTTC
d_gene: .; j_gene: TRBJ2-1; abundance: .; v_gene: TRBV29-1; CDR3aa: CSVGNSNEQFF; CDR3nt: TGCAGCGTTGGAAACTCCAATGAGCAGTTCTTC
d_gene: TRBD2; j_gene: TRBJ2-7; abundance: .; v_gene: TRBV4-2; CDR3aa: CTSSQVGAGGLECERYF; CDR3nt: TGTACCAGCAGCCAAGTTGGAGCGGGAGGGCTGGAGTGCGAGCGGTACTTC
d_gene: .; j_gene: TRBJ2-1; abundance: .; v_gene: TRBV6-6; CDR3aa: CASSPVAYIEQPF; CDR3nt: TGTGCCAGCAGCCCCGTGGCATACATTGAGCAGCCCTTC
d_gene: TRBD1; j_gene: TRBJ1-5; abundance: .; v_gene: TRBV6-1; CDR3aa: CASSQDRAKRPHHF; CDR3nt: TGTGCCAGCAGTCAGGACAGGGCAAAACGGCCCCATCATTTT
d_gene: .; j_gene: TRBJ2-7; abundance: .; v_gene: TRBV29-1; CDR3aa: CSVAHACGEQYF; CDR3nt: TGCAGCGTAGCTCACGCTTGTGGCGAGCAGTACTTC
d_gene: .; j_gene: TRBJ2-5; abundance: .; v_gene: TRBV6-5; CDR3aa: CVSGSTYQETQYF; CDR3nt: TGTGTCAGCGGGTCCACGTACCAAGAGACCCAGTACTTC
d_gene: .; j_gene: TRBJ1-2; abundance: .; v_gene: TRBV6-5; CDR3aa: CTSSTAAGVQTF; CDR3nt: TGTACGAGCAGTACGGCAGCGGGGGTTCAGACCTTC
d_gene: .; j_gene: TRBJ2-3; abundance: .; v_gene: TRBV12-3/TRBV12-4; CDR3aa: CASNLKPAWGGTDTQYF; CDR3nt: TGTGCCAGCAATTTAAAACCAGCGTGGGGTGGCACAGATACGCAGTATTTT
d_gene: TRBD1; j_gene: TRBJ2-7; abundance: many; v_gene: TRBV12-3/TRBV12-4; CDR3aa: CASERTGSSEQYF; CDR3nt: TGTGCCAGCGAGAGGACAGGGTCCTCCGAGCAGTACTTC
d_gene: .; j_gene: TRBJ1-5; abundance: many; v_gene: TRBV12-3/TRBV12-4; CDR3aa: CASTIGGPSQPQHF; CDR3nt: TGTGCCAGCACCATTGGGGGGCCAAGTCAGCCCCAGCATTTT
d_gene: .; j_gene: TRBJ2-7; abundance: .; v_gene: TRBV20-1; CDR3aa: CSARDVRTANYEQYF; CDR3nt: TGCAGTGCTAGAGATGTCAGGACAGCCAATTATGAGCAGTACTTC
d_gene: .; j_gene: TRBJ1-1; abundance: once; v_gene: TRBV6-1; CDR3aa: CASSLTRNTDAFF; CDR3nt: TGTGCCAGCAGTCTGACAAGGAACACTGATGCTTTCTTT
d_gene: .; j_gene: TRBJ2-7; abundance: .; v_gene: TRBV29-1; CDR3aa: CSVGQTTGGDEQHF; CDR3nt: TGCAGCGTTGGACAGACTACGGGTGGGGACGAGCAGCACTTC
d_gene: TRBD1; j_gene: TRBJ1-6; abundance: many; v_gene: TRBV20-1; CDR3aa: CSAGWTGYNSPLHF; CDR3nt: TGCAGTGCTGGATGGACAGGCTATAATTCACCCCTCCACTTT
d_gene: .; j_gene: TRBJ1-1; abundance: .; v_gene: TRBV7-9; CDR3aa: CANSLVAGPNTEAFF; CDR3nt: TGTGCCAACAGCTTAGTCGCAGGGCCGAACACTGAAGCTTTCTTT
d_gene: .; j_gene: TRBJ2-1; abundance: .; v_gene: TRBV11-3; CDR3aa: CASNLDFGYGEQFF; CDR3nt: TGTGCCAGCAACTTAGATTTTGGTTACGGTGAGCAGTTCTTC
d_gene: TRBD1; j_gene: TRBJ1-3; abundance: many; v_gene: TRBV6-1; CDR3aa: CASSERGQFLRSGNTIYF; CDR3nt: TGTGCCAGCAGTGAAAGGGGACAGTTCTTGCGCTCTGGAAACACCATATATTTT
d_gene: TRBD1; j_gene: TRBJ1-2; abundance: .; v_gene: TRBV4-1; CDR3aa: CACNQANPDRAGGYTF; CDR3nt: TGCGCCTGCAACCAAGCAAACCCTGACAGGGCCGGCGGCTACACCTTC
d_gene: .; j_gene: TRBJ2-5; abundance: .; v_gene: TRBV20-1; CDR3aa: CSALLQEAQYF; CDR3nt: TGCAGTGCTCTTCTCCAAGAGGCCCAGTACTTC
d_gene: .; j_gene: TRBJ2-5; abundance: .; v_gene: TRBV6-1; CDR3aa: CASGGWGRYQETQYF; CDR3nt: TGTGCCAGCGGTGGATGGGGACGTTACCAAGAGACCCAGTACTTC
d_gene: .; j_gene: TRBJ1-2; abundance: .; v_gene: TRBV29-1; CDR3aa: CSVEGPTGYTF; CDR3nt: TGCAGCGTTGAAGGACCCACGGGCTACACCTTC
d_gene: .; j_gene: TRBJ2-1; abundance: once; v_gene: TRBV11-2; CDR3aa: CARSPGNEQFF; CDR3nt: TGTGCCCGCAGCCCGGGCAATGAGCAGTTCTTC
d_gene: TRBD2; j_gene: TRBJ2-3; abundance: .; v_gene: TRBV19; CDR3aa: CASSMTGTSGSADTQYF; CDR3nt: TGTGCCAGTAGTATGACCGGGACTAGCGGGAGCGCAGATACGCAGTATTTT
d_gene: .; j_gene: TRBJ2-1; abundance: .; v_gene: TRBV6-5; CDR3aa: CASSYGTLWFF; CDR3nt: TGTGCCAGCAGTTACGGGACTTTGTGGTTCTTC